Shown below are 14 T cell receptor beta chains from a single sample sequenced in a study of control samples from healthy donors and cancer patients. Sequenced by immunoSEQ multiplex PCR; TCRdb stores in-frame clones only, minus some. The sample holds roughly 150,000 clones, around nine tenths seen once. Sequencing was performed on blood. The origin of the receptors is a young man in good health.

The chain carries TRBV11-2 and TRBJ2-2; D is undetermined. Germline CDR1 and CDR2: SGHAT and FQNNGV. Trimming stripped 0 bases from V and 0 bases from J, with 8 bases between. The CDR3 is 16 residues long. CDR3 in amino acids: CASSLDLFANTGELFF. CDR3 sequence (DNA): TGTGCCAGCAGCTTAGATCTCTTTGCGAACACCGGGGAGCTGTTTTTT.

The chain has TRBV27 and TRBJ2-5; TRBD1 aligns across 7 bases. The CDR3 is made up of 14 amino acids. Unmatched junction bases numbered 8, after V lost 5 bases and J lost 5 bases. The germline CDR1 and CDR2 sequences are MNHEY and SMNVEV (reference sequence). The CDR3 coding sequence is TGTGCCAGCAGTAGGTACAGGGGCCAGGAGACCCAGTACTTC. It encodes CASSRYRGQETQYF.

A single count supports this clone. The chain links TRBV2 to TRBJ1-6; D unresolved. CDR1 is SNHLY and CDR2 is FYNNEI in the germline V gene. V was clipped by 0 bases and J by 0 bases, with 3 bases between them. The CDR3 is 15 amino acids. The CDR3 here is CASSEASSYNSPLHF. CDR3 sequence (DNA): TGTGCCAGCAGTGAAGCGAGCTCCTATAATTCACCCCTCCACTTT.

V is TRBV15 and J is TRBJ1-1; D not certain. The germline CDR1 and CDR2 sequences are LNHNV and YYDKDF (reference sequence). The CDR3 runs 16 residues. Trimming left V 4 bases short and J 10 bases short, with 25 bases between. The CDR3 reads CATSTGRLPMKLGAFF. As DNA, the CDR3 is TGTGCCACCAGCACCGGCCGGCTCCCGATGAAGCTTGGAGCTTTCTTT.

The chain combines TRBV29-1 with TRBJ2-1; tentatively, D is TRBD1 or TRBD2 (5 bases each). The CDR3 consists of 14 residues. Germline CDR1 and CDR2: SQVTM and ANQGSEA. V was clipped by 5 bases and J by 0 bases, with 11 bases between them. The CDR3 region has the DNA TGCAGCGTTATCTCCGGGGCCTCCTACAATGAGCAGTTCTTC. This encodes CSVISGASYNEQFF.

The chain carries TRBV11-1 and TRBJ2-5; TRBD2 agrees at 7 bases. V was clipped by 2 bases and J by 1 base; unmatched bases: 7. In germline, CDR1 is SGHAT, CDR2 FQDESV (reference sequence). This CDR3 is built from 16 residues. The DNA for the CDR3 is TGTGCCAGCAGCTTACGGACTAGTCTAATCCAAGAGACCCAGTACTTC. Protein sequence: CASSLRTSLIQETQYF.

The chain carries TRBV13 and TRBJ2-7; D gene unclear. V shed 1 base and J shed 0 bases, with 10 bases lying between them. The CDR3 covers 15 residues. Germline CDR1 PRHDT, CDR2 FYEKMQ (reference sequence). The DNA for the CDR3 is TGTGCCAGCAGCTTAGTTACACAGAGCTCCTACGAGCAGTACTTC. It encodes CASSLVTQSSYEQYF.

The chain carries TRBV27 and TRBJ2-7, with D maybe TRBD1 (5 bases). Germline V lookup: CDR1 MNHEY, CDR2 SMNVEV (reference sequence). The CDR3 contains 14 residues. The V and J ends lost 5 bases and 3 bases respectively, with 14 bases between them. CDR3 sequence: CASSPIGVGYEQYF. CDR3 DNA: TGTGCCAGCAGTCCCATAGGGGTCGGCTACGAGCAGTACTTC.

The chain couples TRBV5-1 to TRBJ2-5; TRBD2 might be the D (6 bases). In germline, CDR1 is SGHRS, CDR2 YFSETQ. With 0 bases removed from V and 3 bases from J, the gap between germline ends came to 15 bases. The CDR3 sequence is 16 residues long. Written as DNA, the CDR3 is TGCGCCAGCAGCTTGGCCCTCCCTAGCGACAAAGAGACCCAGTACTTC. It is translated as CASSLALPSDKETQYF.

The V and J genes are TRBV28 and TRBJ2-7; D may be TRBD1 (6 bases). The CDR3 is made up of 15 amino acids. Trimming removed 1 base at V and 6 bases at J, with 16 bases between. The germline gives CDR1 MDHEN, CDR2 SYDVKM. The CDR3 spells CASSLSGVGFFEQYF. Here the CDR3 DNA reads TGTGCCAGCAGTTTATCAGGGGTCGGTTTTTTCGAGCAGTACTTC.

This chain connects TRBV28 to TRBJ1-1; 7 positions agree with TRBD1. Germline V gene sequence: CDR1 MDHEN, CDR2 SYDVKM. J gave up 0 bases and V 6 bases, and 4 bases lay outside the gene matches. This CDR3 is built from 14 residues. Here the CDR3 reads CASRFQGVNTEAFF. For the CDR3, the DNA is TGTGCCAGCAGGTTTCAGGGGGTGAACACTGAAGCTTTCTTT.

The chain couples TRBV24-1 to TRBJ2-5; TRBD1 matches 7 bases. J was trimmed by 1 base and V by 4 bases; bases with no gene match: 5. The CDR3 consists of 15 residues. The germline V gene encodes CDR1 KGHDR and CDR2 SFDVKD. The CDR3 loop reads CATSDTTGIQETQYF. The DNA of the CDR3 is TGTGCCACCAGTGACACGACAGGGATCCAAGAGACCCAGTACTTC.

The CDR3 loop reads CASSLTETQYF. CDR3 coding DNA: TGTGCCAGCAGCTTAACTGAGACCCAGTACTTC. The chain has TRBV7-2 and TRBJ2-5, with D uncertain. The length of the CDR3 is 11 residues. V was pared by 2 bases and J by 5 bases, with 3 bases between. Germline CDR1 SGHTA, CDR2 FQGNSA.

CDR3 residues: CASRTWDSRNEKLFF. CDR3 DNA: TGTGCCAGCAGGACCTGGGACAGCAGAAATGAAAAACTGTTTTTT. J is TRBJ1-4 and V is TRBV2; the match to TRBD1 covers 7 bases. The CDR3 contains 15 residues. J was trimmed by 5 bases and V by 6 bases; bases with no gene match: 9. Germline CDR1 reads SNHLY; CDR2 reads FYNNEI.